Below, 32 T cell receptor beta chains from the same sample are listed, as sequenced in a study of T cell changes during pregnancy in multiple sclerosis. Only in-frame clones appear in the TCRdb table, and some are missing; sequencing was by immunoSEQ multiplex PCR. The sample yields approximately 44,000 clones, roughly nine tenths seen once. Here the sequenced sample was CD4+ T cells from peripheral blood mononuclear cells, taken before pregnancy. These receptors all stem from a female donor with multiple sclerosis, enrolled in a pregnancy study.

The rearrangement links TRBV18 to TRBJ2-1; 9 nucleotides match TRBD1. J lost 8 bases, V lost 6 bases, and 11 bases had no gene match. CDR1 KGHSH and CDR2 LQKENI come from the germline V gene. The CDR3 has 15 amino acids. CDR3 sequence reads: CASSRGQGRVDEQFF. CDR3 DNA: TGTGCCAGCTCGCGGGGACAGGGACGGGTTGATGAGCAGTTCTTC. Together with reference TRBV18 and TRBJ2-1, the CDR3 gives the full variable domain: NAGVMQNPRHLVRRRGQEARLRCSPMKGHSHVYWYRQLPEEGLKFMVYLQKENIIDESGMPKERFSAEFPKEGPSILRIQQVVRGDSAAYFCASSRGQGRVDEQFFGPGTRLTVL.

The V and J genes are TRBV25-1 and TRBJ1-5, with 10 bases that match TRBD1. J lost 3 bases, V lost 4 bases, and 6 bases had no gene match. This CDR3 has 16 amino acids. CDR1 and CDR2 (germline): MGHDK, SYGVNS. CDR3 bases: TGTGCCAGCAGTGCTCCCGACAGGGGGCCCAATCAGCCCCAGCATTTT. It yields the protein CASSAPDRGPNQPQHF.

V and J are TRBV19 and TRBJ1-1, with 12 nucleotides matching TRBD1. The germline CDR1 and CDR2 sequences are LNHDA and SQIVND (reference sequence). V shed 6 bases, J shed 1 base, and the junction held 3 bases outside the gene matches. CDR3 length equals 15 residues. This CDR3 is CASSPGQGANTEAFF. In nucleotides, the CDR3 is TGTGCCAGTAGCCCGGGACAGGGGGCGAACACTGAAGCTTTCTTT.

The chain employs TRBV29-1 and TRBJ1-2; D call uncertain. Deletions cut 6 bases from V and 14 bases from J, with 19 bases between. Germline V gene data show CDR1 as SQVTM and CDR2 as ANQGSEA. This CDR3 has 11 residues. The CDR3 spells CSVGGVGQNTF. Written as DNA, the CDR3 is TGCAGCGTAGGCGGGGTTGGGCAAAATACCTTC. Filled out from reference TRBV29-1 and TRBJ1-2, the complete variable domain reads SAVISQKPSRDICQRGTSLTIQCQVDSQVTMMFWYRQQPGQSLTLIATANQGSEATYESGFVIDKFPISRPNLTFSTLTVSNMSPEDSSIYLCSVGGVGQNTFGSGTRLTVV.

The rearrangement links TRBV9 to TRBJ2-5; 10 nucleotides align to TRBD2. The CDR3 length is 17 residues. The J segment lost 1 base and the V segment lost 4 bases, leaving 10 bases of the junction unmatched. Germline V gene data show CDR1 as SGDLS and CDR2 as YYNGEE. CDR3 in amino acids: CASSPRWSSGGQETQYF. The CDR3 DNA sequence: TGTGCCAGCAGCCCCCGGTGGTCTAGCGGGGGCCAAGAGACCCAGTACTTC.

The rearrangement joins TRBV9 to TRBJ2-3; D might be TRBD2 (6 bases). The V end lost 1 base, the J end lost 1 base, and 10 bases lay between the germline ends. Germline V gene data show CDR1 as SGDLS and CDR2 as YYNGEE. This CDR3 spans 15 amino acids. Here the CDR3 reads CASSVLGGGTDTQYF. Written as DNA, the CDR3 is TGTGCCAGCAGCGTACTCGGCGGGGGCACAGATACGCAGTATTTT.

This clone was found once. The rearrangement uses TRBV7-2 and TRBJ2-3; D is possibly TRBD1 (5 bases). Germline V gene lookup returns CDR1 SGHTA and CDR2 FQGNSA. The CDR3 is made up of 14 amino acids. V shed 1 base and J shed 2 bases, with 7 bases lying between them. CDR3 sequence reads: CASSLEGHTDTQYF. CDR3 sequence (DNA): TGTGCCAGCAGCTTAGAGGGGCACACAGATACGCAGTATTTT.

The chain couples TRBV6-5 to TRBJ2-5, with 9 bases lining up with TRBD2. Trimming took 0 bases from V and 3 from J; bases not matched to a gene: 5. The CDR3 has 16 amino acids. Germline CDR1 reads MNHEY; CDR2 reads SVGAGI. DNA of the CDR3: TGTGCCAGCAGTTACTCCGCGGGAGGGGCAGAAGAGACCCAGTACTTC. The encoded protein is CASSYSAGGAEETQYF.

This chain joins TRBV19 and TRBJ1-2; 8 bases match TRBD1. The junction had 11 bases not matched to a gene; V was cut back by 4 bases and J by 4 bases. CDR3 length equals 16 residues. CDR1 is LNHDA and CDR2 is SQIVND in the germline V gene (reference sequence). The DNA of the CDR3 is TGTGCCAGTAGTACGACGACAGGGGCAATATCCTATGGCTACACCTTC. This sequence encodes CASSTTTGAISYGYTF. Full variable domain (missing parts from reference TRBV19 and TRBJ1-2): DGGITQSPKYLFRKEGQNVTLSCEQNLNHDAMYWYRQDPGQGLRLIYYSQIVNDFQKGDIAEGYSVSREKKESFPLTVTSAQKNPTAFYLCASSTTTGAISYGYTFGSGTRLTVV.

The rearrangement uses TRBV7-2 and TRBJ2-5; D ambiguous. Germline values: CDR1 SGHTA, CDR2 FQGNSA. The CDR3 runs 14 residues. Between the trimmed V and J ends, which lost 5 bases and 1 base, there was a span of 11 bases. CDR3 loop: CASSLRQAQETQYF. The CDR3 DNA reads as TGTGCCAGCAGCCTAAGGCAGGCCCAAGAGACCCAGTACTTC.

The chain combines TRBV7-3 with TRBJ2-1, with 12 bases identical to TRBD2. V trimming: 4 bases; J trimming: 10 bases; junction bases outside the gene matches: 5. CDR1 is SGHTA, CDR2 FQGTGA, per germline. CDR3 size: 14 residues. The CDR3 reads CASSSSGGVREQFF. CDR3 DNA sequence: TGTGCCAGCAGCTCTAGCGGGGGGGTTAGGGAGCAGTTCTTC.

V and J are TRBV6-6 and TRBJ1-2; D is ambiguous. The CDR3 has 15 residues. In germline, CDR1 is MNHNY, CDR2 SVGAGI (reference sequence). The ends were cut back, 0 bases at V and 4 bases at J, with 12 bases in the middle. The CDR3 region is CASSYSSGSSYGYTF. The CDR3 nucleotides read TGTGCCAGCAGTTACTCCTCGGGTAGTAGCTATGGCTACACCTTC.

V usage is TRBV10-3 and J usage is TRBJ1-3, with D uncertain. Germline V gene lookup returns CDR1 ENHRY and CDR2 SYGVKD. Trimming pared 2 bases from V and 1 base from J, leaving 6 bases between. This CDR3 has 14 residues. The CDR3 region is CAISEVESGNTIYF. In DNA form, the CDR3 reads TGTGCCATCAGTGAGGTGGAGTCTGGAAACACCATATATTTT.

This chain connects TRBV4-3 to TRBJ2-1; D is ambiguous. Trimming left V 2 bases short and J 7 bases short, with 15 bases between. The CDR3 totals 15 residues. Germline V gene lookup returns CDR1 LGHNA and CDR2 YSLEER. As DNA, the CDR3 is TGCGCCAGCAGCCAATCCGCAATCATCGGGAATGAGCAGTTCTTC. It specifies CASSQSAIIGNEQFF.

For the CDR3, the DNA is TGCGCCAGCAGGGGCCCTCCGGATAATGAAAAACTGTTTTTT. Translating it yields CASRGPPDNEKLFF. The chain is built from TRBV5-1 and TRBJ1-4; D not certain. In germline, CDR1 is SGHRS, CDR2 YFSETQ. CDR3 length: 14 amino acids. Trimming cost V 5 bases and J 4 bases, with 12 bases left between them.

This chain connects TRBV12-5 to TRBJ2-7; 14 bases are shared with TRBD2. Trimming at V came to 8 bases and at J to 3 bases, leaving 9 bases not matched to a gene. Per germline, CDR1 LGHNT and CDR2 FRNRAP. This CDR3 is built from 16 residues. The CDR3 DNA reads TGTGCTAGTAGCCAGGGGACTAGCGGGGGTTTCTACGAGCAGTACTTC. Its protein is CASSQGTSGGFYEQYF.

This clone appeared a single time. The genes are TRBV6-5 and TRBJ2-7, with a possible D match to TRBD2 (6 bases). CDR1 MNHEY and CDR2 SVGAGI come from the germline V gene. This CDR3 has 15 amino acids. V was cut by 0 bases and J by 0 bases, with 9 bases left in between. This CDR3 is CASSYSAGLSYEQYF. In DNA form, the CDR3 reads TGTGCCAGCAGTTACTCGGCGGGGCTCTCCTACGAGCAGTACTTC.

The rearrangement joins TRBV18 to TRBJ2-5; D is unresolved. Germline V CDR1 and CDR2: KGHSH, LQKENI. Trimming removed 8 bases from V and 3 bases from J, with 19 bases in between. There are 15 residues in the CDR3. The CDR3 loop reads CASVTTRNREETQYF. CDR3 bases: TGTGCCAGCGTCACCACTCGGAACAGAGAAGAGACCCAGTACTTC.

The chain uses TRBV2 and TRBJ1-2; D gene unclear. The CDR3 consists of 12 residues. Deletions cut 4 bases from V and 7 bases from J, with 10 bases between. The germline V gene encodes CDR1 SNHLY and CDR2 FYNNEI. The CDR3 loop reads CASSGIGVGYTF. DNA for the CDR3: TGTGCCAGCAGTGGAATCGGGGTTGGCTACACCTTC.

The rearrangement links TRBV6-5 to TRBJ2-2, with 7 bases fitting TRBD1. This CDR3 is 13 amino acids long. Germline-derived CDR1 and CDR2 are MNHEY and SVGAGI. J gave up 1 base and V 7 bases, and 0 bases lay outside the gene matches. The CDR3 nucleotides are TGTGCCAGCAACAGGGGGAACACCGGGGAGCTGTTTTTT. Protein: CASNRGNTGELFF.

V gene TRBV5-6 combines with J gene TRBJ2-1, with 8 bases fitting TRBD2. The germline V gene encodes CDR1 SGHDT and CDR2 YYEEEE. There are 16 residues in the CDR3. V shed 4 bases and J 7 bases; nucleotides not matched to a gene: 13. CDR3 in DNA: TGTGCCAGCAGCCTGTGGGGCGGGGGGCCGGGTAATGAGCAGTTCTTC. It encodes CASSLWGGGPGNEQFF.

The chain is built from TRBV6-5 and TRBJ1-6; perhaps TRBD1 as D (5 bases). The CDR3 length is 14 residues. With 6 bases removed from V and 9 bases from J, the gap between germline ends came to 15 bases. Per the germline V gene, CDR1 is MNHEY and CDR2 is SVGAGI. CDR3 loop: CASSPRGDGSPLHF. DNA of the CDR3: TGTGCCAGCAGCCCCCGCGGGGACGGTTCACCCCTCCACTTT.

The chain is built from TRBV7-7 and TRBJ2-2, with 8 bases that match TRBD1. Losses at the gene ends were 4 bases for V and 1 base for J; bases not matched to a gene: 5. Germline loops: CDR1 SSHAT, CDR2 FNYEAQ (reference sequence). The CDR3 has 16 amino acids. CDR3 DNA: TGTGCCAGCAGCTCGACAGGGGCGGGGAACACCGGGGAGCTGTTTTTT. Translation gives CASSSTGAGNTGELFF.

This chain connects TRBV18 to TRBJ1-1, with a tentative D call TRBD1 (6 bases). This CDR3 contains 13 residues. CDR1 KGHSH and CDR2 LQKENI come from the germline V gene. The V gene lost 3 bases and the J gene lost 6 bases, with 11 bases spanning the gap. CDR3 sequence: CASSPRGYPEAFF. In DNA form, the CDR3 reads TGTGCCAGCTCACCCAGGGGTTACCCTGAAGCTTTCTTT.

V and J are TRBV30 and TRBJ2-7, with 9 bases that match TRBD1. Germline-derived CDR1 and CDR2 are GTSNPN and SVGIG (reference sequence). CDR3 length: 14 amino acids. Losses at the gene ends were 3 bases for V and 4 bases for J; bases not matched to a gene: 7. CDR3 in DNA: TGTGCCTGGAGCTGGACAGGGGTGTCTTACGAGCAGTACTTC. This translates into CAWSWTGVSYEQYF.

V usage is TRBV10-2 and J usage is TRBJ2-3; 7 bases map to TRBD2. The CDR3 covers 15 residues. J lost 4 bases, V lost 6 bases, and 10 bases had no gene match. Germline lookup yields CDR1 WSHSY and CDR2 SAAADI. The CDR3 spells CASRRLASRADTQYF. In DNA, the CDR3 is TGCGCCAGCAGACGACTAGCTTCTCGGGCAGATACGCAGTATTTT.

The V and J genes are TRBV6-6 and TRBJ1-1; 7 bases align to TRBD1. The germline gives CDR1 MNHNY, CDR2 SVGAGI (reference sequence). With V trimmed by 5 bases and J by 1 base, 4 bases remained unmatched. This CDR3 is built from 14 residues. The CDR3 bases are TGTGCCAGCAGTCCCCAGGGGGGGAACACTGAAGCTTTCTTT. Translation gives CASSPQGGNTEAFF.

This chain uses TRBV4-3 with TRBJ2-3; D remains unclear. This CDR3 has 15 residues. V lost 6 bases, J lost 3 bases, and 16 bases lay in between. Germline V CDR1 and CDR2: LGHNA, YSLEER. The CDR3 region is CASRRTAVRTDTQYF. For the CDR3, the DNA is TGCGCCAGCAGACGCACCGCCGTCCGGACAGATACGCAGTATTTT.

The chain has TRBV27 and TRBJ2-1; the match to TRBD2 covers 8 bases. After removal of 8 bases from V and 4 bases from J, the junction contained 7 bases not matched to a gene. There are 14 residues in the CDR3. Germline assignment: CDR1 MNHEY and CDR2 SMNVEV (reference sequence). The CDR3 here is CASSERGKYNEQFF. The CDR3 DNA follows: TGTGCCAGCTCGGAGCGGGGGAAGTACAATGAGCAGTTCTTC.

This clone was picked up one time. This sequence joins TRBV6-5 and TRBJ1-1; D perhaps matches TRBD1 (5 bases). Looked up from germline, CDR1 is MNHEY and CDR2 is SVGAGI. The CDR3 runs to 15 residues. V was pared by 0 bases and J by 0 bases, with 8 bases between. The CDR3 nucleotides read TGTGCCAGCAGTTACTCACCAGGGTTGAACACTGAAGCTTTCTTT. Amino acids: CASSYSPGLNTEAFF.

The gene calls are TRBV21-1 and TRBJ1-1; the D call in the table, TRBD1, was not verified against the DNA. TRBV21-1 is deemed a pseudogene. The CDR3 contains 17 residues. CDR3 sequence (DNA): TGTGCCAGCAGCAAATCGCAGGGGTTACCTATGAACACTGAAGCTTTCTTT. It translates to CASSKSQGLPMNTEAFF.

This chain connects TRBV18 to TRBJ1-2; no clear D. Germline-derived CDR1 and CDR2 are KGHSH and LQKENI. With 9 bases removed from V and 4 bases from J, the gap between germline ends came to 12 bases. This CDR3 is 12 amino acids long. The CDR3 region has the DNA TGTGCCAGTCGCGGGGAGGCCTATGGCTACACCTTC. This encodes CASRGEAYGYTF.